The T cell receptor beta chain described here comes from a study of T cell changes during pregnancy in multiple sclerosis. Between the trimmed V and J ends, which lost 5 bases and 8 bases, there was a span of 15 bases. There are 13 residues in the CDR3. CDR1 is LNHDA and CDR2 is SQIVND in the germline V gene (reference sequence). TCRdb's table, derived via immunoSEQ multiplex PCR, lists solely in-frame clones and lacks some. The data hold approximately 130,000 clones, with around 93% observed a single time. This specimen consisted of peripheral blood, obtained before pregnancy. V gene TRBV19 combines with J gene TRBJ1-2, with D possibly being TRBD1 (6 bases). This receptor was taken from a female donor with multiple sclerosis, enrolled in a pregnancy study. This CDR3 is CASSAQGTWGYTF. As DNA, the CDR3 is TGTGCCAGTAGTGCGCAGGGGACCTGGGGCTACACCTTC.